These 14 T cell receptor beta chains were sequenced from one sample in a study of identical twins (dated by TCRdb to about 2016). Libraries were constructed by 5' RACE. The instrument given in TCRdb is Illumina HiSeq 2000. Starting from the raw public reads, TCRdb applied fastp trimming at Q25, assembled clones with MiXCR and retained in-frame beta chains. Each CDR3 protein appears once, grouped with its most common genes and DNA. This sample lists approximately 590,000 distinct CDR3 sequences; 9.6% were detected once. The ten top clones hold 2.5% to 3.5% of the sample. This same sample was also part of a study on yellow fever vaccine responses in identical twins.

The sample consisted of PBMCs. The receptors were gathered from a young woman in good health.

On this clonotype: This sequence may be a read error, since a much larger clone differs from it by one base. This chain connects TRBV28 to TRBJ2-7, with unresolved D. Germline V gene data show CDR1 as MDHEN and CDR2 as SYDVKM. The CDR3 totals 12 residues. CDR3 sequence reads: CASSGDSHEQYF. CDR3 coding DNA: TGTGCCAGCAGTGGCGACTCCCACGAGCAGTACTTC.

This clonotype was counted ten times or more. This chain uses TRBV12-3 or TRBV12-4 with TRBJ2-5; D is undetermined. Trimming stripped 3 bases from V and 4 bases from J, with 3 bases between. CDR3 length: 11 amino acids. CDR3 sequence reads: CASSFPETQYF. The DNA of the CDR3 is TGTGCCAGCAGTTTTCCAGAGACCCAGTACTTC.

This clonotype was seen only a few times. V and J are TRBV7-9 and TRBJ1-3; D gene unclear. V was shortened by 5 bases and J by 4 bases, with 12 bases between the two germline ends. CDR1 and CDR2 (germline): SEHNR, FQNEAQ (reference sequence). This CDR3 region has 14 residues. CDR3 in DNA: TGTGCCAGCAGCCACAGCGGATCAGGAAACACCATATATTTT. Translating gives CASSHSGSGNTIYF.

The J gene is TRBJ1-4, the V gene TRBV12-3 or TRBV12-4; D might be TRBD1 (5 bases). This CDR3 region has 15 residues. Trimming pared 6 bases from V and 6 bases from J, leaving 17 bases between. CDR3 coding DNA: TGTGCCAGCAGGCCCGTAGGCAGGGCGGATGAAAAACTGTTTTTT. It specifies CASRPVGRADEKLFF.

The CDR3 sequence: CASSSPVAGGHEQYF. CDR3 DNA sequence: TGTGCCAGCAGTTCCCCGGTCGCGGGAGGACACGAGCAGTACTTC. This chain connects TRBV12-3 or TRBV12-4 to TRBJ2-7, with 8 bases fitting TRBD2. J lost 5 bases, V lost 4 bases, and 10 bases had no gene match. The CDR3 has 15 residues.

This clonotype was seen many times. The chain recombines TRBV12-3 or TRBV12-4 with TRBJ2-5; maybe TRBD1 (6 bases). Trimming removed 4 bases at V and 5 bases at J, with 11 bases between. The CDR3 is 13 residues long. DNA of the CDR3: TGTGCCAGCAGTTCCACAGGGATGGAGACCCAGTACTTC. Its protein product is CASSSTGMETQYF.

This clonotype was seen ten or more times. The gene calls are TRBV5-1 and TRBJ2-3, with 7 nucleotides matching TRBD2. After removal of 1 base from V and 3 bases from J, the junction contained 5 bases not matched to a gene. This CDR3 has 15 residues. Germline CDR1 reads SGHRS; CDR2 reads YFSETQ. DNA for the CDR3: TGCGCCAGCAGCTTGCTCTCGCGGGAGACAGATACGCAGTATTTT. Translating it yields CASSLLSRETDTQYF.

The sample holds many counts of this clonotype. The chain couples TRBV11-2 to TRBJ2-1; D ambiguous. CDR3 length equals 17 residues. Germline-derived CDR1 and CDR2 are SGHAT and FQNNGV. Between the trimmed V and J ends, which lost 0 bases and 0 bases, there was a span of 12 bases. CDR3 sequence reads: CASSLDFAVSSYNEQFF. CDR3 coding DNA: TGTGCCAGCAGCTTAGATTTTGCGGTAAGCTCCTACAATGAGCAGTTCTTC.

This clonotype turned up a few times. The chain couples TRBV7-8 to TRBJ2-5; TRBD2 agrees at 7 bases. Germline CDR1 is SGHVS and CDR2 is FQNEAQ. Germline trimming cut 1 base from V and 5 bases from J; bases unmatched to any gene: 19. This CDR3 contains 19 residues. The CDR3 loop is CASSLDIGAGAGGGETQYF. CDR3 nucleotides: TGTGCCAGCAGCTTAGATATCGGGGCGGGAGCCGGAGGCGGTGAGACCCAGTACTTC.

This clonotype was seen only a few times. The chain carries TRBV7-2 and TRBJ1-1, with TRBD1 as a possible D gene (6 bases). Trimming took 5 bases from V and 3 from J, leaving 19 bases between them. CDR1 is SGHTA, CDR2 FQGNSA, per germline. The CDR3 runs 16 residues. CDR3: CASSPTLQGGDTEAFF. The DNA of the CDR3 is TGTGCCAGCAGCCCTACCTTACAGGGCGGGGACACTGAAGCTTTCTTT.

This clonotype appeared a few times. The chain links TRBV20-1 to TRBJ2-2; 9 bases match TRBD2. Germline V CDR1 and CDR2: DFQATT, SNEGSKA (reference sequence). Losses at the gene ends were 6 bases for V and 2 bases for J; bases not matched to a gene: 4. CDR3 size: 14 residues. The CDR3 reads CSASLAGNTGELFF. DNA of the CDR3: TGCAGTGCCAGCCTAGCGGGAAACACCGGGGAGCTGTTTTTT.

This clonotype was detected a few times. CDR3 sequence reads: CASSLIGGLYEQYF. The CDR3, as DNA: TGTGCCAGCAGCTTAATTGGGGGCCTGTACGAGCAGTACTTC. This rearrangement joins TRBV7-9 to TRBJ2-7; tentatively, D is TRBD1 (6 bases). Trimming took 2 bases from V and 4 from J, leaving 12 bases between them. This CDR3 has 14 amino acids. Germline V gene sequence: CDR1 SEHNR, CDR2 FQNEAQ (reference sequence).

This clonotype was detected only a few times. The chain has TRBV10-3 and TRBJ2-1, with 9 bases that match TRBD1. The CDR3 runs to 14 residues. The germline gives CDR1 ENHRY, CDR2 SYGVKD. Unmatched junction bases numbered 3, after V lost 2 bases and J lost 7 bases. The CDR3 is CAISEPGQGNEQFF. For the CDR3, the DNA is TGTGCCATCAGTGAGCCGGGACAGGGAAATGAGCAGTTCTTC.

Ten or more counts support this clonotype. The chain recombines TRBV5-1 with TRBJ2-5; D possibly uses TRBD1 or TRBD2 (5 bases each). Trimming took off 3 bases at V and 2 bases at J, with 17 bases between the two ends. Looked up from germline, CDR1 is SGHRS and CDR2 is YFSETQ. This CDR3 spans 16 amino acids. CDR3: CASSWGSSTRQETQYF. CDR3 nucleotide sequence: TGCGCCAGCAGCTGGGGGTCTTCTACGAGACAAGAGACCCAGTACTTC.